Below, 21 T cell receptor beta chains from the same sample are listed, as sequenced in a study of patients and donors after allogeneic stem cell transplantation. In TCRdb, the RT-PCR reads were re-called with MiXCR into one record per CDR3 protein. In the table there are roughly 230,000 distinct CDR3 sequences, around 14% of which are singletons. Sequenced sample: blood, either unsorted or a sorted T cell fraction (not recorded which). The receptors derive from a human donor who was either an allogeneic HSCT recipient or a stem cell or donor lymphocyte infusion donor (not recorded which). It is not recorded whose cells these are; they may come from a transplant donor.

V and J are TRBV10-3 and TRBJ1-2, with D uncertain. The CDR3 runs to 12 residues. The V end was cut by 4 bases, the J end by 4 bases, with 7 bases between. CDR1 is ENHRY and CDR2 is SYGVKD in the germline V gene. CDR3 protein: CAISAISYGYTF. The CDR3 bases are TGTGCCATCAGTGCCATATCCTATGGCTACACCTTC.

This clonotype was seen a handful of times. The rearrangement uses TRBV24-1 and TRBJ2-5, with D maybe TRBD2 (5 bases). The CDR3 spans 17 residues. V lost 3 bases, J lost 5 bases, and 21 bases lay in between. CDR1 and CDR2 from the germline V gene are KGHDR and SFDVKD. The CDR3 loop reads CATSDPRVAGKKETQYF. The CDR3, as DNA: TGTGCCACCAGTGATCCCCGAGTAGCCGGGAAAAAGGAGACCCAGTACTTC.

This clonotype has only a few counts. The chain joins TRBV7-9 to TRBJ2-1, with TRBD2 matching 11 bases. Germline V gene data show CDR1 as SEHNR and CDR2 as FQNEAQ (reference sequence). The V gene end was trimmed by 4 bases and the J gene end by 4 bases; junction bases not matched to a gene: 3. This CDR3 has 15 amino acids. DNA for the CDR3: TGTGCCAGCAGCTCTAGCGGGAGGTGGTACAATGAGCAGTTCTTC. Translating it yields CASSSSGRWYNEQFF. The complete variable domain, with remaining parts taken from reference TRBV7-9 and TRBJ2-1, reads DTGVSQNPRHKITKRGQNVTFRCDPISEHNRLYWYRQTLGQGPEFLTYFQNEAQLEKSRLLSDRFSAERPKGSFSTLEIQRTEQGDSAMYLCASSSSGRWYNEQFFGPGTRLTVL.

This clonotype was seen more than once but under ten times. The rearrangement joins TRBV21-1 to TRBJ1-2; TRBD1 is the table's D call and was not checked against the DNA. TRBV21-1 has pseudogene status. The CDR3 extends over 14 amino acids. The CDR3, as DNA: TGTGCCAGCAGCGGGACAGGGGCCCACTATGGCTACACCTTC. Protein: CASSGTGAHYGYTF.

This chain connects TRBV19 to TRBJ2-1; tentatively, D is TRBD2 (5 bases). CDR1 and CDR2 (germline): LNHDA, SQIVND (reference sequence). Deletions cut 5 bases from V and 5 bases from J, with 16 bases between. The CDR3 is 15 amino acids. CDR3 DNA: TGTGCCAGTAGTTTAGGGCGGGCAAAGAACAATGAGCAGTTCTTC. Translation gives CASSLGRAKNNEQFF.

This clonotype has only a few counts. The V call is TRBV27, the J call TRBJ2-3; 7 positions agree with TRBD1. Germline lookup yields CDR1 MNHEY and CDR2 SMNVEV (reference sequence). This CDR3 comprises 15 residues. The trim removed 7 bases at V and 2 bases at J, leaving 9 bases unmatched. CDR3 nucleotides: TGTGCCAGCACCCCCGACAGGGAAGTCACAGATACGCAGTATTTT. As protein: CASTPDREVTDTQYF.

J is TRBJ2-2 and V is TRBV25-1; 7 bases are shared with TRBD2. Germline CDR1 is MGHDK and CDR2 is SYGVNS. The CDR3 consists of 16 residues. The ends lost 0 bases at V and 5 bases at J; junction bases unmatched: 6. The CDR3 bases are TGTGCCAGCAGTGAATATGGCCAGGGAGGGACCGGGGAGCTGTTTTTT. Its protein is CASSEYGQGGTGELFF. Combining the CDR3 with reference TRBV25-1 and TRBJ2-2 gives the whole variable domain EADIYQTPRYLVIGTGKKITLECSQTMGHDKMYWYQQDPGMELHLIHYSYGVNSTEKGDLSSESTVSRIRTEHFPLTLESARPSHTSQYLCASSEYGQGGTGELFFGEGSRLTVL.

This chain uses TRBV2 with TRBJ1-5; unclear D gene. The CDR3 length is 11 residues. The V gene's germline CDR1 is SNHLY and CDR2 FYNNEI. V lost 4 bases, J lost 4 bases, and 2 bases lay in between. The CDR3 region has the DNA TGTGCCAGCAGTGTTAATCAGCCCCAGCATTTT. Its protein is CASSVNQPQHF.

The CDR3 DNA follows: TGTGCCTGGAGTGCTTGGGGGAGCACAGATACGCAGTATTTT. As protein: CAWSAWGSTDTQYF. The chain joins TRBV30 to TRBJ2-3; D possibly matches TRBD1 or TRBD2 (5 bases each). From germline, CDR1 is GTSNPN and CDR2 SVGIG (reference sequence). V was trimmed by 1 base and J by 0 bases, leaving 8 bases between them. The CDR3 is 14 residues long.

This clonotype has at least ten counts. This chain uses TRBV3-1 with TRBJ2-3; TRBD2 aligns across 8 bases. Trimming took 4 bases from V and 1 from J; bases not matched to a gene: 7. The CDR3 has 16 amino acids. Germline-derived CDR1 and CDR2 are LGHDT and YNNKEL (reference sequence). In nucleotides, the CDR3 is TGTGCCAGCAGCCTACGCGGGGGGCCCCGCACAGATACGCAGTATTTT. Residues: CASSLRGGPRTDTQYF.

The CDR3 loop reads CASSEARTGNEQFF. CDR3 in DNA: TGTGCCAGCAGTGAAGCGCGAACCGGAAATGAGCAGTTCTTC. V is TRBV6-1 and J is TRBJ2-1; D is unresolved. Germline lookup yields CDR1 MNHNS and CDR2 SASEGT. Trimming stripped 0 bases from V and 7 bases from J, with 10 bases between. CDR3 length: 14 amino acids.

This clonotype was observed many times. The chain joins TRBV19 to TRBJ1-5; no reliable D call. This CDR3 is 20 amino acids long. V was pared by 0 bases and J by 2 bases, with 23 bases between. Germline-derived CDR1 and CDR2 are LNHDA and SQIVND (reference sequence). CDR3 sequence (DNA): TGTGCCAGTAGTATAGATCATTCGGGTAGACCCGGCATCGGCAATCAGCCCCAGCATTTT. The encoded protein is CASSIDHSGRPGIGNQPQHF.

The DNA of the CDR3 is TGTGCCAGCAGCCCGAGTATGTGGCGGGACAGCAAAGCTTTCTTT. Its translation: CASSPSMWRDSKAFF. The chain joins TRBV6-1 to TRBJ1-1, with TRBD1 matching 7 bases. The CDR3 length is 15 residues. Germline CDR1 and CDR2: MNHNS and SASEGT. V shed 6 bases and J 9 bases; nucleotides not matched to a gene: 16.

The rearrangement joins TRBV12-3 or TRBV12-4 to TRBJ1-2; no definite D call. CDR3 size: 15 residues. V dropped 4 bases and J dropped 2 bases, with 14 bases sitting between them. CDR3 loop: CASSYPPAGNYGYTF. CDR3 nucleotide sequence: TGTGCCAGCAGTTACCCTCCGGCAGGCAACTATGGCTACACCTTC.

This clonotype was detected ten times or more. The chain employs TRBV9 and TRBJ2-5; TRBD2 might be the D (5 bases). CDR3 size: 15 residues. V lost 2 bases and J lost 7, with 18 bases in between. Germline CDR1 and CDR2: SGDLS and YYNGEE. In DNA, the CDR3 is TGTGCCAGCAGCGTGGCCTTGGCGGACTGGGGGACCCAGTACTTC. Encoded protein: CASSVALADWGTQYF.

The rearrangement uses TRBV5-1 and TRBJ2-3, with D tentatively TRBD2 (5 bases). The CDR3 extends over 13 amino acids. Germline V CDR1 and CDR2: SGHRS, YFSETQ. Trimming cost V 6 bases and J 3 bases, with 11 bases left between them. CDR3 DNA sequence: TGCGCCAGCAATCTTGGAGGTACAGATACGCAGTATTTT. It is translated as CASNLGGTDTQYF.

The chain carries TRBV2 and TRBJ1-5, with D hard to call. This CDR3 is built from 14 residues. CDR1 is SNHLY and CDR2 is FYNNEI in the germline V gene. Trimming stripped 5 bases from V and 0 bases from J, with 8 bases between. The CDR3 region is CASSHVNSNQPQHF. CDR3 bases: TGTGCCAGCAGTCACGTCAATAGCAATCAGCCCCAGCATTTT.

This clonotype appeared many times. The CDR3 reads CASSRGTGSNEQFF. CDR3 in DNA: TGTGCCAGCTCACGTGGGACCGGCTCCAATGAGCAGTTCTTC. V gene TRBV18 combines with J gene TRBJ2-1, with D perhaps assigned TRBD1 or TRBD2 (5 bases each). V gave up 4 bases and J gave up 6 bases, with 13 bases separating them. The V gene's germline CDR1 is KGHSH and CDR2 LQKENI. This CDR3 spans 14 amino acids.

V usage is TRBV11-2 and J usage is TRBJ2-3; D uncertain. Deletions cut 1 base from V and 0 bases from J, with 8 bases between. This CDR3 comprises 15 residues. In germline, CDR1 is SGHAT, CDR2 FQNNGV. This CDR3 is CASSLGSSSTDTQYF. CDR3 nucleotides: TGTGCCAGCAGCTTAGGGTCTTCTAGCACAGATACGCAGTATTTT.

This clonotype was observed at least ten times. The chain links TRBV5-1 to TRBJ1-5, with 9 bases identical to TRBD1. CDR1 is SGHRS, CDR2 YFSETQ, per germline. The V gene end was trimmed by 4 bases and the J gene end by 6 bases; junction bases not matched to a gene: 5. The CDR3 sequence is 14 residues long. The CDR3 sequence is CASSPGTGIQPQHF. CDR3 bases: TGCGCCAGCAGCCCCGGGACAGGGATTCAGCCCCAGCATTTT.

This chain links TRBV24-1 with TRBJ2-3, with 7 bases fitting TRBD2. This CDR3 is 15 amino acids long. The trim removed 9 bases at V and 2 bases at J, leaving 10 bases unmatched. CDR1 and CDR2 from the germline V gene are KGHDR and SFDVKD. As DNA, the CDR3 is TGTGCCACCTCCCGGGGAGCGGGGTACACAGATACGCAGTATTTT. This gives the protein CATSRGAGYTDTQYF.